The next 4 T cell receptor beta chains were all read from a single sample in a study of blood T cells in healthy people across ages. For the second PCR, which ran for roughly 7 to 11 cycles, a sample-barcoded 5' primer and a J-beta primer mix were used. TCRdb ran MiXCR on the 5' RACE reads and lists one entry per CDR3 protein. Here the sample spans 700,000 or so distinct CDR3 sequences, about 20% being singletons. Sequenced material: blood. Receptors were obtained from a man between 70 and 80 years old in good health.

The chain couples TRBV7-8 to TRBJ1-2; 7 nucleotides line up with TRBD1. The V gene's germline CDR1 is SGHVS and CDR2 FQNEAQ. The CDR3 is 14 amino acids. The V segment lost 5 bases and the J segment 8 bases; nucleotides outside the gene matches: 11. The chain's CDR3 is CASSARQGRRGYTF. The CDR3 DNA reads TGTGCCAGCAGCGCCAGACAGGGACGCAGGGGCTACACCTTC.

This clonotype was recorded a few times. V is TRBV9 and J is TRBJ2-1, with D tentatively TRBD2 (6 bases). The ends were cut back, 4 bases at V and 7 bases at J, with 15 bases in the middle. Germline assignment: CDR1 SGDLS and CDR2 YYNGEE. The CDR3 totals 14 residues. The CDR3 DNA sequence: TGTGCCAGCAGCCCCCCGAGTGCGGGGAATGAGCAGTTCTTC. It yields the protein CASSPPSAGNEQFF. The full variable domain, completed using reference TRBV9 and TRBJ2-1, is DSGVTQTPKHLITATGQRVTLRCSPRSGDLSVYWYQQSLDQGLQFLIQYYNGEERAKGNILERFSAQQFPDLHSELNLSSLELGDSALYFCASSPPSAGNEQFFGPGTRLTVL.

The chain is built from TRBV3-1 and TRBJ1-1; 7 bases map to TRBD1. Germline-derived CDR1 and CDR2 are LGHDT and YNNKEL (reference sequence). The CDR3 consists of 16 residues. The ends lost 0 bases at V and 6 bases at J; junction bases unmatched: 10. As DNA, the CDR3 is TGTGCCAGCAGCCAAGATTTCGCCAGGGGGGTTGCTGAAGCTTTCTTT. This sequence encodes CASSQDFARGVAEAFF. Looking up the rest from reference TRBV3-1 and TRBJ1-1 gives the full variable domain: DTAVSQTPKYLVTQMGNDKSIKCEQNLGHDTMYWYKQDSKKFLKIMFSYNNKELIINETVPNRFSPKSPDKAHLNLHINSLELGDSAVYFCASSQDFARGVAEAFFGQGTRLTVV.

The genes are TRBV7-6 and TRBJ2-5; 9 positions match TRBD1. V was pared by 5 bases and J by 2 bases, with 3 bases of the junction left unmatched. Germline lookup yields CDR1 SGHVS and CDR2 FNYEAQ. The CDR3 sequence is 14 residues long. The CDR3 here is CASSRQGGQETQYF. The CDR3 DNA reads TGTGCCAGCAGCCGACAGGGGGGTCAAGAGACCCAGTACTTC.